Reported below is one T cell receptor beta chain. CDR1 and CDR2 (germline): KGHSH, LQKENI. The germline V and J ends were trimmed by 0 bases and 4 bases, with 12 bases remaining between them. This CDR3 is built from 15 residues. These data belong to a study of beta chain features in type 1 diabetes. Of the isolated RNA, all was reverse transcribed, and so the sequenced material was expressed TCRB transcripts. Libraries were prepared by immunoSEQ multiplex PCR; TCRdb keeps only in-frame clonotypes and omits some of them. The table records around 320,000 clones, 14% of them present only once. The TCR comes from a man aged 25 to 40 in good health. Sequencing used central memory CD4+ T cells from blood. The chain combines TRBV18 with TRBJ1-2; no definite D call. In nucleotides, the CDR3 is TGTGCCAGCTCACCACCCGATACCGTGGGCTATGGCTACACCTTC. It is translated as CASSPPDTVGYGYTF.